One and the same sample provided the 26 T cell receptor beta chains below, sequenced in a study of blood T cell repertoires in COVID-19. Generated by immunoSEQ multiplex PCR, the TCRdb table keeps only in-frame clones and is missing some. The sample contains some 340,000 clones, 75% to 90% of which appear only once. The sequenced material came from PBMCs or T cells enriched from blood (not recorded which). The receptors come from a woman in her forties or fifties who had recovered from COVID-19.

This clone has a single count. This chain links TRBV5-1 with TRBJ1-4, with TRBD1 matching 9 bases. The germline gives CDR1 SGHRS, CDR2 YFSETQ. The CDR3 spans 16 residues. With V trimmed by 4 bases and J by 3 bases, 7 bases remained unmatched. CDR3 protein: CASSQQRQGANEKLFF. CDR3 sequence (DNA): TGCGCCAGCAGCCAACAACGACAGGGGGCTAATGAAAAACTGTTTTTT. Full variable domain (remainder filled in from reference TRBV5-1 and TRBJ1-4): KAGVTQTPRYLIKTRGQQVTLSCSPISGHRSVSWYQQTPGQGLQFLFEYFSETQRNKGNFPGRFSGRQFSNSRSEMNVSTLELGDSALYLCASSQQRQGANEKLFFGSGTQLSVL.

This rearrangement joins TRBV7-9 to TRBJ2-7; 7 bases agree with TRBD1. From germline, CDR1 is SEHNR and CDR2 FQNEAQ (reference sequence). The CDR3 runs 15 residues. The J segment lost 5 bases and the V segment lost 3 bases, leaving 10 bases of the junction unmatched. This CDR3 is CASSLGTDRANEQYF. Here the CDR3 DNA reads TGTGCCAGCAGCTTGGGAACCGACAGGGCCAACGAGCAGTACTTC.

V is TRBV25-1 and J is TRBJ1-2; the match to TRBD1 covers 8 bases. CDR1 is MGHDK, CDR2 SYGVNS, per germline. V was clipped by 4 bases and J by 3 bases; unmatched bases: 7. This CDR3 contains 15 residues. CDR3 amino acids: CASSGGQGGDYGYTF. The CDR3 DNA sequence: TGTGCCAGCAGTGGAGGACAGGGTGGGGACTATGGCTACACCTTC.

DNA for the CDR3: TGTGCCAGCAGCCCCCGGGACAGGGTTCGGGAGACCCAGTACTTC. Amino acid sequence: CASSPRDRVRETQYF. J is TRBJ2-5 and V is TRBV7-2; 9 bases agree with TRBD1. The germline V gene encodes CDR1 SGHTA and CDR2 FQGNSA. The CDR3 sequence is 15 residues long. V lost 5 bases and J lost 5; bases outside the gene matches: 9.

CDR3 sequence reads: CASSEQNYNSPLHF. The CDR3, as DNA: TGTGCCAGCTCTGAACAGAACTATAATTCACCCCTCCACTTT. The V and J genes are TRBV6-5 and TRBJ1-6; no definite D call. Trimming removed 8 bases from V and 3 bases from J, with 11 bases in between. CDR1 and CDR2 (germline): MNHEY, SVGAGI. The CDR3 length is 14 residues.

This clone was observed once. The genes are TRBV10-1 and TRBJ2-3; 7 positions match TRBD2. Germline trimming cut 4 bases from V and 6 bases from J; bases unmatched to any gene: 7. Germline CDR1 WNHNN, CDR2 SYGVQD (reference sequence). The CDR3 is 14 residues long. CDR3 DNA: TGCGCCAGCAGTGCACGGGAGGCCGGGGATACGCAGTATTTT. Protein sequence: CASSAREAGDTQYF.

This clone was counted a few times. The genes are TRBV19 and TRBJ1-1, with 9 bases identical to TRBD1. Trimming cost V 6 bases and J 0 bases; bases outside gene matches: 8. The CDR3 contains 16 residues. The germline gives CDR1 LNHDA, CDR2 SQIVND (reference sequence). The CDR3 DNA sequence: TGTGCCAGTAGATACGGACAGGGGATCATGAACACTGAAGCTTTCTTT. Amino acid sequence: CASRYGQGIMNTEAFF.

The CDR3 region has the DNA TGCAGTGCTATACCTCAGGTTGAAGCTTTCTTT. Its translation is CSAIPQVEAFF. V and J are TRBV20-1 and TRBJ1-1; D remains unclear. Germline CDR1 is DFQATT and CDR2 is SNEGSKA (reference sequence). This CDR3 is 11 amino acids long. The V end was cut by 4 bases, the J end by 7 bases, with 10 bases between.

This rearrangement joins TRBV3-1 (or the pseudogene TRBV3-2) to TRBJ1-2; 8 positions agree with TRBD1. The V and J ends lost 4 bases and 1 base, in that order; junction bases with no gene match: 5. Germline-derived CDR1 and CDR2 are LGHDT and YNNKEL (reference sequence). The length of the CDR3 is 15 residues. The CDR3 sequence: CASSPGQGSNYGYTF. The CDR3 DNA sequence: TGTGCCAGCAGCCCCGGACAGGGAAGTAACTATGGCTACACCTTC.

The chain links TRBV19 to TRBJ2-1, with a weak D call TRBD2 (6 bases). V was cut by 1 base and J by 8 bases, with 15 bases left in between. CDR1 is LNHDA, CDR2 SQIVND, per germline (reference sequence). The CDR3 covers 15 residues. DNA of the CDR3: TGTGCCAGTAGTATAGGAGGGAGGATGTTCGATGAGCAGTTCTTC. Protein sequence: CASSIGGRMFDEQFF.

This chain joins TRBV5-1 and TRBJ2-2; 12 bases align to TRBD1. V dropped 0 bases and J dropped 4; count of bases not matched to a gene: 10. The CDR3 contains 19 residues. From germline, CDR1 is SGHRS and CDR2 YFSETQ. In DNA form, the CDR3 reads TGCGCCAGCAGCTTGGCCGGGACAGGGGGCAACGGTGGCACCGGGGAGCTGTTTTTT. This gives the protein CASSLAGTGGNGGTGELFF.

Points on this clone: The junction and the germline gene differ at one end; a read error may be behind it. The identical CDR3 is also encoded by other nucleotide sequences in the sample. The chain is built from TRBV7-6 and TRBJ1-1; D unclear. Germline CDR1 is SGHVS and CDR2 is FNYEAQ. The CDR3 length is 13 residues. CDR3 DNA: TGTGCCAGCAGTTTAGACCGGGGTACTGAAGCTTTCTTT. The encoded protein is CASSLDRGTEAFF.

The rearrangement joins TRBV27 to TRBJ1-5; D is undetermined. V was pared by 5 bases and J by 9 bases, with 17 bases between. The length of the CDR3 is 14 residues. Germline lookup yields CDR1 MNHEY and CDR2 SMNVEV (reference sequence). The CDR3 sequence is CASSPSNRGRPQHF. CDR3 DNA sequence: TGTGCCAGCAGTCCGTCGAATCGAGGCCGGCCCCAGCATTTT.

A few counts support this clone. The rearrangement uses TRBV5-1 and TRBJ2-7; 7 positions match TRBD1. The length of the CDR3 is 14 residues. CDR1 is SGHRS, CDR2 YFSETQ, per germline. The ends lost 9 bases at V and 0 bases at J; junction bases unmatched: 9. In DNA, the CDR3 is TGCGCCACCAAGTTGACAGGGAGCTCCTACGAGCAGTACTTC. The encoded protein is CATKLTGSSYEQYF.

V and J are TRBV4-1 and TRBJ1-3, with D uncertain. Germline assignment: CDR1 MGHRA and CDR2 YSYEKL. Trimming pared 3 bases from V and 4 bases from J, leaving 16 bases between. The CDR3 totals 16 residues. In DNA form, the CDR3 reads TGCGCCAGCAGCCAGGTACCGGGTCTCGACGGAAACACCATATATTTT. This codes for CASSQVPGLDGNTIYF.

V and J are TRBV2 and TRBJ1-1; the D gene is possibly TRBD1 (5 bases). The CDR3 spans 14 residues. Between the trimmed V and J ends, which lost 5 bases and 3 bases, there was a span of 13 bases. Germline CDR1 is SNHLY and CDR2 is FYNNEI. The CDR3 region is CASSIQGLDTEAFF. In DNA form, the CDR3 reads TGTGCCAGCAGTATCCAGGGCTTGGACACTGAAGCTTTCTTT.

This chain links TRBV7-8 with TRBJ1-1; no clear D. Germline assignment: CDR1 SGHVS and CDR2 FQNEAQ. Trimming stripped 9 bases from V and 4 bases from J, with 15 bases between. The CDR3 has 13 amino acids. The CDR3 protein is CASVGVPVTEAFF. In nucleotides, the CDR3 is TGTGCCAGTGTCGGAGTCCCGGTCACTGAAGCTTTCTTT.

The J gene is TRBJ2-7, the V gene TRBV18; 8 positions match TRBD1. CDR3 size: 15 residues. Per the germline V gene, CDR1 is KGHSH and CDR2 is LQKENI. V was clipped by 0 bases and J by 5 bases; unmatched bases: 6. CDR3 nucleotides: TGTGCCAGCTCACCACCTCAAGGACAGGGCCACGAGCAGTACTTC. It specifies CASSPPQGQGHEQYF.

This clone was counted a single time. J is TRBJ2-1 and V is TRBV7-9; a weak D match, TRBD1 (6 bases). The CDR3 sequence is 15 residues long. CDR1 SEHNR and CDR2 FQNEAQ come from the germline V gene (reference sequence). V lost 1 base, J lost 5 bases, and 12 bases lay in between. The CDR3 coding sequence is TGTGCCAGCAGCTTAGAACAGGGTCGCGACAATGAGCAGTTCTTC. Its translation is CASSLEQGRDNEQFF.

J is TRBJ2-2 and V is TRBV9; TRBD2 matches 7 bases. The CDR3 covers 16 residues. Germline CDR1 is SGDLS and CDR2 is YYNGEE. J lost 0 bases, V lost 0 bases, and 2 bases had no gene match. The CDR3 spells CASSVDSGTNTGELFF. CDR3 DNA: TGTGCCAGCAGCGTAGACAGCGGGACGAACACCGGGGAGCTGTTTTTT.

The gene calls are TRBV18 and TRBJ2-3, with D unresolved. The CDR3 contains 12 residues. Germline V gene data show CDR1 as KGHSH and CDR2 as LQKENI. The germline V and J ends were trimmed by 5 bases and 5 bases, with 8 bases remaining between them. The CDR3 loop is CASSSLGDTQYF. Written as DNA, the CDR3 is TGTGCCAGCTCATCCCTCGGAGATACGCAGTATTTT.

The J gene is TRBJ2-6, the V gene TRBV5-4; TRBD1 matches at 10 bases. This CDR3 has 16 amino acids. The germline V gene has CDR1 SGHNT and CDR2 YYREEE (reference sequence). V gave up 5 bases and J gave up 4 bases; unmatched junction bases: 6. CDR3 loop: CASRATGGLGANVLTF. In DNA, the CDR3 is TGTGCCAGCAGAGCGACAGGGGGCCTCGGGGCCAACGTCCTGACTTTC.

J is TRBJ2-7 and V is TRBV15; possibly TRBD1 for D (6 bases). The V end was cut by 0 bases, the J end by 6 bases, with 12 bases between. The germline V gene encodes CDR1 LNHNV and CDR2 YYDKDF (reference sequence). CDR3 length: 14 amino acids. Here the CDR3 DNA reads TGTGCCACCAGCAGAGATGGGGGCGTGCGCGAGCAGTACTTC. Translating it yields CATSRDGGVREQYF.

DNA for the CDR3: TGTGCCAGCAGCCCCGGAGCCGGATCCATCTATGGCTACACCTTC. Protein: CASSPGAGSIYGYTF. V gene TRBV7-8 combines with J gene TRBJ1-2; D not resolved. V was shortened by 5 bases and J by 4 bases, with 17 bases between the two germline ends. The CDR3 extends over 15 amino acids. Germline V gene lookup returns CDR1 SGHVS and CDR2 FQNEAQ.

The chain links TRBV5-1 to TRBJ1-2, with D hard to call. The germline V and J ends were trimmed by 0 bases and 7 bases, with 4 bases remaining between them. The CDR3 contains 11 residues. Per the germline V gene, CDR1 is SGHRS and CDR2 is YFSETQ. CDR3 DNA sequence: TGCGCCAGCAGCTTGGGGAGTGGCTACACCTTC. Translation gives CASSLGSGYTF.

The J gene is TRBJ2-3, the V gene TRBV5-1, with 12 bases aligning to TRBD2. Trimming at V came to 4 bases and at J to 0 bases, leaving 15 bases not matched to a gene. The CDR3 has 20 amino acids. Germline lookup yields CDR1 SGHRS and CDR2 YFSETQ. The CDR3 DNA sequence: TGCGCCAGCAGCATCATGGCCCGTGCTAGCGGGAGGGCGAGCACAGATACGCAGTATTTT. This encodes CASSIMARASGRASTDTQYF.